One and the same sample provided the 27 T cell receptor beta chains below, sequenced in a study of blood T cell repertoires in COVID-19. Using immunoSEQ multiplex PCR, the repertoire was profiled, and TCRdb retains in-frame clones only, with some absent. The sample comprises about 87,000 clones, around 86% of which are singletons, and 4.9% rests with the top ten. The material sequenced was peripheral blood. These receptor sequences come from a woman over 75 with acute or convalescent COVID-19.

The chain has TRBV10-3 and TRBJ2-3; the D gene is possibly TRBD1 (7 bases). Germline CDR1 reads ENHRY; CDR2 reads SYGVKD. CDR3 size: 14 residues. V was cut by 4 bases and J by 2 bases, with 10 bases left in between. The CDR3 region has the DNA TGTGCCATCAGTGCAGGGGGGCCCACAGATACGCAGTATTTT. Translated, it gives CAISAGGPTDTQYF.

In DNA form, the CDR3 reads TGTGCCAGCAGTGATACGTGGGCCCCCGCGGGGGGCTACACCTTC. Residues: CASSDTWAPAGGYTF. This chain connects TRBV6-1 to TRBJ1-2; D ambiguous. Looked up from germline, CDR1 is MNHNS and CDR2 is SASEGT. The CDR3 has 15 residues. Deletions cut 3 bases from V and 8 bases from J, with 19 bases between.

This clone was observed at least ten times. V is TRBV12-3 or TRBV12-4 and J is TRBJ1-3; no clear D gene. The ends were cut back, 9 bases at V and 0 bases at J, with 3 bases in the middle. This CDR3 is 11 amino acids long. For the CDR3, the DNA is TGTGCCAGTAGCTCTGGAAACACCATATATTTT. Protein: CASSSGNTIYF.

The chain uses TRBV10-2 and TRBJ2-7; 7 bases map to TRBD1. This CDR3 spans 16 amino acids. V trimming: 6 bases; J trimming: 2 bases; junction bases outside the gene matches: 13. CDR1 and CDR2 (germline): WSHSY, SAAADI. The CDR3 sequence: CASRSALTGVTYEQYF. The CDR3 DNA sequence: TGCGCCAGCAGGAGCGCCCTAACAGGGGTCACCTACGAGCAGTACTTC.

The chain links TRBV9 to TRBJ2-2; perhaps TRBD1 as D (6 bases). Per germline, CDR1 SGDLS and CDR2 YYNGEE. The CDR3 loop spans 21 amino acids. V was cut by 0 bases and J by 3 bases, with 27 bases left in between. CDR3 loop: CASSVATGAGEGNSDTGELFF. In DNA, the CDR3 is TGTGCCAGCAGCGTAGCTACTGGGGCAGGGGAAGGTAATTCGGACACCGGGGAGCTGTTTTTT.

The chain is built from TRBV2 and TRBJ1-2; TRBD1 agrees at 10 bases. V lost 6 bases to trimming and J lost 6 bases; unmatched junction nucleotides: 13. CDR1 and CDR2 from the germline V gene are SNHLY and FYNNEI. The CDR3 has 16 residues. CDR3 amino acids: CASSATQIGTGDGYTF. The DNA of the CDR3 is TGTGCCAGCAGCGCCACCCAAATCGGGACAGGGGATGGCTACACCTTC.

The chain uses TRBV5-8 and TRBJ1-5; D might be TRBD1 (6 bases). The germline V gene encodes CDR1 SGHTS and CDR2 YDEGEE. Trimming removed 2 bases from V and 2 bases from J, with 11 bases in between. The CDR3 spans 15 residues. The CDR3 region has the DNA TGTGCCAGCAGCTTCAGGGGAGCGGGCAATCAGCCCCAGCATTTT. Translation: CASSFRGAGNQPQHF.

The chain couples TRBV7-2 to TRBJ1-2; tentative D call: TRBD1 (6 bases). CDR3 length equals 14 residues. Per the germline V gene, CDR1 is SGHTA and CDR2 is FQGNSA. Trimming removed 5 bases at V and 3 bases at J, with 13 bases between. The DNA of the CDR3 is TGTGCCAGCAGCATTCTACAGGGCGACTATGGCTACACCTTC. It specifies CASSILQGDYGYTF.

The chain couples TRBV5-1 to TRBJ2-1; the match to TRBD2 covers 10 bases. The J segment lost 6 bases and the V segment lost 2 bases, leaving 2 bases of the junction unmatched. The CDR3 has 14 residues. The V gene's germline CDR1 is SGHRS and CDR2 YFSETQ. CDR3 nucleotide sequence: TGCGCCAGCAGCTTAACTAGCGGGACCAATGAGCAGTTCTTC. Amino acids: CASSLTSGTNEQFF.

The CDR3: CASSPTSYDTDTQYF. The DNA for the CDR3 is TGTGCCAGCAGCCCGACTAGCTATGACACAGATACGCAGTATTTT. This rearrangement joins TRBV3-1 (or the pseudogene TRBV3-2) to TRBJ2-3, with 7 bases aligning to TRBD2. CDR1 and CDR2 from the germline V gene are LGHDT and YNNKEL (reference sequence). There are 15 residues in the CDR3. V lost 4 bases, J lost 2 bases, and 6 bases stayed unmatched.

This clone appeared a single time. Different DNA sequences within this sample yield the same CDR3. The gene calls are TRBV6-5 and TRBJ2-7; 11 nucleotides align to TRBD2. Looked up from germline, CDR1 is MNHEY and CDR2 is SVGAGI. The CDR3 is 15 amino acids. The V gene end was trimmed by 6 bases and the J gene end by 5 bases; junction bases not matched to a gene: 9. The CDR3 here is CASRDLAGGHHEQYF. CDR3 DNA sequence: TGTGCCAGCAGAGACCTAGCGGGAGGACACCACGAGCAGTACTTC.

This chain uses TRBV30 with TRBJ1-1, with D perhaps TRBD1 (6 bases). This CDR3 has 12 amino acids. V dropped 5 bases and J dropped 11 bases, with 18 bases sitting between them. Germline V lookup: CDR1 GTSNPN, CDR2 SVGIG (reference sequence). The CDR3 DNA is TGTGCCTGGGGGACACAGGCTCCCGGGGCTTTCTTT. Translation: CAWGTQAPGAFF.

The CDR3: CASSPGGGARNEQFF. The CDR3 DNA reads as TGTGCCAGCTCACCAGGCGGGGGGGCAAGGAATGAGCAGTTCTTC. This chain links TRBV18 with TRBJ2-1; 9 nucleotides agree with TRBD2. The CDR3 totals 15 residues. Per the germline V gene, CDR1 is KGHSH and CDR2 is LQKENI. The V segment lost 2 bases and the J segment 7 bases; nucleotides outside the gene matches: 6.

The chain has TRBV7-8 and TRBJ2-7, with D perhaps matching TRBD1 (6 bases). The CDR3 is 14 amino acids. V was shortened by 5 bases and J by 1 base, with 12 bases between the two germline ends. CDR1 is SGHVS, CDR2 FQNEAQ, per germline. Written as DNA, the CDR3 is TGTGCCAGCAGCCCGCGGACAGAGTCCTACGAGCAGTACTTC. Its protein product is CASSPRTESYEQYF.

This clone has a single count. The V call is TRBV7-3, the J call TRBJ2-3, with D unclear. CDR3 size: 15 residues. Germline lookup yields CDR1 SGHTA and CDR2 FQGTGA. Trimming took off 2 bases at V and 0 bases at J, with 9 bases between the two ends. As DNA, the CDR3 is TGTGCCAGCAGCTTAGAGTCCCTGAGCACAGATACGCAGTATTTT. This translates into CASSLESLSTDTQYF.

V and J are TRBV7-9 and TRBJ1-1; D is possibly TRBD1 (5 bases). CDR3 length: 14 amino acids. Trimming took 2 bases from V and 4 from J, leaving 11 bases between them. Germline lookup yields CDR1 SEHNR and CDR2 FQNEAQ (reference sequence). CDR3 protein: CASSLNPGITEAFF. The CDR3, as DNA: TGTGCCAGCAGCTTAAACCCAGGGATCACTGAAGCTTTCTTT.

The chain carries TRBV10-3 and TRBJ1-1; 10 positions match TRBD1. V was clipped by 4 bases and J by 4 bases; unmatched bases: 0. Germline CDR1 ENHRY, CDR2 SYGVKD. The CDR3 is 13 residues long. The CDR3 DNA follows: TGTGCCATCAGTGGGACAGGGGGCACTGAAGCTTTCTTT. It codes for CAISGTGGTEAFF.

The V gene is TRBV10-2, the J gene TRBJ1-5, with TRBD1 as a possible D gene (6 bases). Germline assignment: CDR1 WSHSY and CDR2 SAAADI. This CDR3 contains 14 residues. With 5 bases removed from V and 4 bases from J, the gap between germline ends came to 12 bases. In DNA, the CDR3 is TGCGCCAGCAGTCCGGGACAAGGAAATCAGCCCCAGCATTTT. Translated: CASSPGQGNQPQHF.

This CDR3 reads CASMRTGGETQYF. The CDR3 bases are TGTGCCAGTATGAGGACAGGGGGAGAGACCCAGTACTTC. V is TRBV19 and J is TRBJ2-5; 10 positions agree with TRBD1. The CDR3 has 13 amino acids. The V gene end was trimmed by 7 bases and the J gene end by 4 bases; junction bases not matched to a gene: 3. Germline V gene sequence: CDR1 LNHDA, CDR2 SQIVND (reference sequence).

CDR3 protein: CASSLPDRAKNIQYF. The CDR3 region has the DNA TGTGCCAGCAGTTTACCGGACAGGGCCAAAAACATTCAGTACTTC. V usage is TRBV28 and J usage is TRBJ2-4, with 7 bases that match TRBD1. The CDR3 totals 15 residues. The germline CDR1 and CDR2 sequences are MDHEN and SYDVKM. V shed 2 bases, J shed 1 base, and the junction held 2 bases outside the gene matches. The full variable domain, its missing parts supplied by reference TRBV28 and TRBJ2-4, is DVKVTQSSRYLVKRTGEKVFLECVQDMDHENMFWYRQDPGLGLRLIYFSYDVKMKEKGDIPEGYSVSREKKERFSLILESASTNQTSMYLCASSLPDRAKNIQYFGAGTRLSVL.

In DNA, the CDR3 is TGTGCCAGCACCCTAAGCGGGGACTACTACGAGCAGTACTTC. This gives the protein CASTLSGDYYEQYF. The chain employs TRBV7-2 and TRBJ2-7; 7 nucleotides match TRBD2. Trimming cost V 7 bases and J 3 bases; bases outside gene matches: 9. There are 14 residues in the CDR3. Germline-derived CDR1 and CDR2 are SGHTA and FQGNSA.

The CDR3 DNA sequence: TGTGCCAGCAAGCAAGACAGGGCGATGAACACTGAAGCTTTCTTT. The encoded protein is CASKQDRAMNTEAFF. This chain joins TRBV6-5 and TRBJ1-1; TRBD1 matches at 7 bases. The trim removed 7 bases at V and 0 bases at J, leaving 8 bases unmatched. The CDR3 consists of 15 residues. The V gene's germline CDR1 is MNHEY and CDR2 SVGAGI.

This clone was detected once. The chain uses TRBV18 and TRBJ1-2, with D unclear. From germline, CDR1 is KGHSH and CDR2 LQKENI. The ends were cut back, 3 bases at V and 6 bases at J, with 14 bases in the middle. The CDR3 is made up of 14 amino acids. CDR3 bases: TGTGCCAGCTCACCCCTATCGGGAGGAGATGGCTACACCTTC. This translates into CASSPLSGGDGYTF.

The J gene is TRBJ2-3, the V gene TRBV7-6; 12 bases are a match to TRBD2. The CDR3 is 15 residues long. Losses at the gene ends were 3 bases for V and 3 bases for J; bases not matched to a gene: 1. In germline, CDR1 is SGHVS, CDR2 FNYEAQ. The CDR3 sequence: CASSLTSGRTDTQYF. CDR3 sequence (DNA): TGTGCCAGCAGCTTGACTAGCGGGAGAACAGATACGCAGTATTTT.

This chain joins TRBV18 and TRBJ1-5; D gene ambiguous. Trimming stripped 6 bases from V and 2 bases from J, with 20 bases between. This CDR3 spans 17 amino acids. The germline CDR1 and CDR2 sequences are KGHSH and LQKENI. Written as DNA, the CDR3 is TGTGCCAGCTCGCCCGTTGTTGGCGGAAATGGCAATCAGCCCCAGCATTTT. This sequence encodes CASSPVVGGNGNQPQHF.

The chain recombines TRBV29-1 with TRBJ2-4; D is perhaps TRBD2 (6 bases). The germline V gene has CDR1 SQVTM and CDR2 ANQGSEA. The CDR3 runs 13 residues. V was clipped by 4 bases and J by 6 bases, with 13 bases between them. The CDR3 loop reads CSVGTGSPNIQYF. Written as DNA, the CDR3 is TGCAGCGTTGGCACCGGGAGCCCAAACATTCAGTACTTC.

This rearrangement joins TRBV19 to TRBJ1-6, with D unclear. V lost 6 bases to trimming and J lost 7 bases, with 16 bases between them. This CDR3 is built from 15 residues. Germline CDR1 LNHDA, CDR2 SQIVND (reference sequence). CDR3 DNA: TGTGCCAGTAGCTTGGAACAGTCCCGAAATTCACCCCTCCACTTT. Protein product: CASSLEQSRNSPLHF.